These 6 T cell receptor beta chains came from one sample sequenced in a study of blood T cell repertoires in COVID-19 (dated by TCRdb to 2018 to 2020). The library was produced with the immunoSEQ multiplex PCR assay. The clones in this table, taken by TCRdb from immuneACCESS, are in-frame only. Not every clone is retained; where verified, under half of the shortfall comes from an unresolved V gene, and the cause of the rest is unknown. Recorded for this sample are 210,000 or so clones; more than 75% of them occurred a single time. The ten top clones hold around 7% of the sample. The sample comprised PBMCs or T cells enriched from blood (not recorded which). These receptors were obtained from a woman in her thirties or forties with acute COVID-19.

The chain uses TRBV7-3 and TRBJ2-1; D unclear. The CDR3 loop spans 15 amino acids. Germline CDR1 reads SGHTA; CDR2 reads FQGTGA. V gave up 4 bases and J gave up 0 bases, with 10 bases separating them. The CDR3 sequence is CASSSKRSSYNEQFF. The DNA for the CDR3 is TGTGCCAGCAGCTCTAAAAGGAGCTCCTACAATGAGCAGTTCTTC.

The chain carries TRBV18 and TRBJ1-5, with D possibly matching TRBD1 (6 bases). Germline CDR1 and CDR2: KGHSH and LQKENI. There are 15 residues in the CDR3. V was trimmed by 4 bases and J by 2 bases, leaving 12 bases between them. The CDR3 sequence: CASSRGGAGNQPQHF. The CDR3 DNA reads TGTGCCAGCTCACGCGGGGGGGCCGGCAATCAGCCCCAGCATTTT.

The genes are TRBV21-1 and TRBJ2-1; TRBD2, the D gene given by the table, was not confirmed from the DNA. TRBV21-1 is listed as a pseudogene. The CDR3 contains 16 residues. CDR3 in amino acids: CASGNDGRAEINEQFF. The DNA of the CDR3 is TGTGCCAGCGGCAATGACGGGAGGGCCGAGATCAATGAGCAGTTCTTC.

The rearrangement uses TRBV19 and TRBJ1-1, with a weak D call TRBD1 (6 bases). This CDR3 contains 16 residues. Trimming took 6 bases from V and 3 from J, leaving 20 bases between them. Germline lookup yields CDR1 LNHDA and CDR2 SQIVND (reference sequence). CDR3 sequence: CASRSMRAGAHTEAFF. Written as DNA, the CDR3 is TGTGCCAGTAGGTCTATGCGCGCAGGGGCACACACTGAAGCTTTCTTT.

The rearrangement joins TRBV6-2 or TRBV6-3 to TRBJ2-7; possible D gene TRBD1, 5 bases. Looked up from germline, CDR1 is MNHEY and CDR2 is SVGEGT. There are 13 residues in the CDR3. The ends were cut back, 6 bases at V and 5 bases at J, with 14 bases in the middle. Here the CDR3 reads CASSLFKGNEQYF. The CDR3 DNA sequence: TGTGCCAGCAGCCTCTTTAAGGGGAACGAGCAGTACTTC.

The chain uses TRBV30 and TRBJ1-1; 7 bases are a match to TRBD1. The CDR3 loop spans 13 amino acids. Germline CDR1 and CDR2: GTSNPN and SVGIG (reference sequence). After removal of 2 bases from V and 7 bases from J, the junction contained 7 bases not matched to a gene. The CDR3 region is CAWSRQGSGEAFF. CDR3 bases: TGTGCCTGGAGTCGACAGGGATCGGGTGAAGCTTTCTTT.